This is a list of T cell receptor beta chains from one sample in a study of blood T cell repertoires in COVID-19. The protocol was immunoSEQ multiplex PCR, while the TCRdb copy is restricted to in-frame clones and leaves out a portion. Counted here are approximately 150,000 clones, about 87% occurring once; the ten biggest clones make up 25% to 35%. Sequenced sample: peripheral blood. All receptors derive from a human donor in a cohort sampled during active COVID-19. The CDR3 runs from the conserved cysteine through the conserved F or W. Not every row has a clone size; where given, it reads once, few, many or a size class.

CAWSMTRNEQFF	TRBV30	TRBJ2-1	-
CSVEGTSGGLSSYEQYF	TRBV29-1	TRBJ2-7	-
CASSVDAGTYEQYF	TRBV9	TRBJ2-7	-
CASPRGGEYNEQFF	TRBV27	TRBJ2-1	-
CASSSGKIWEYTEAFF	TRBV13	TRBJ1-1	-
CASRAIGGPRDTQYF	TRBV27	TRBJ2-3	-
CASSQGDQPQHF	TRBV5-4	TRBJ1-5	few
CAWSVARVNTGELFF	TRBV30	TRBJ2-2	-
CASSSRVSNQPQHF	TRBV3-1/TRBV3-2	TRBJ1-5	-
CSAKLRETQYF	TRBV20-1	TRBJ2-5	-
CATSGQGGYEQYF	TRBV15	TRBJ2-7	-
CASSEFLSGNTIYF	TRBV2	TRBJ1-3	-
CASIPGGGLYGYTF	TRBV25-1	TRBJ1-2	-
CASSPQRETQYF	TRBV6-5	TRBJ2-5	-
CASSLKQGVTEAFF	TRBV5-4	TRBJ1-1	-
CASSGLAGFTQETQYF	TRBV11-1	TRBJ2-5	-
CASSLTGQQAFF	TRBV5-5	TRBJ1-1	-
CAWSQLTGAYNEQFF	TRBV30	TRBJ2-1	-
CASSSTGQETQYF	TRBV2	TRBJ2-5	-
CASSQATGANSYEQYF	TRBV3-1/TRBV3-2	TRBJ2-7	-
CASSFRDSSYNSPLHF	TRBV27	TRBJ1-6	-
CASSQGCRGGFF	TRBV4-2	TRBJ2-1	-
CASSPVAGELFF	TRBV6-5	TRBJ2-2	-
CASSPRIAPLQETQYF	TRBV7-9	TRBJ2-5	-
CASSPGAYEQYF	TRBV7-9	TRBJ2-7	-
CASTPRGSSYEQYF	TRBV13	TRBJ2-7	-
CASSFLTGGPKAYTF	TRBV27	TRBJ1-2	-
CASSFSRGHHEQYF	TRBV7-9	TRBJ2-7	-
CASSPPPGQGFYNEQFF	TRBV13	TRBJ2-1	-
CASSQDLGQGAEQYF	TRBV4-3	TRBJ2-7	-
CASKAGSYNEQFF	TRBV19	TRBJ2-1	-
CAISESAVRRSYNSPLHF	TRBV10-3	TRBJ1-6	-
CAWTDLSSYEQYF	TRBV30	TRBJ2-7	-
CASSPRLGAETQYF	TRBV18	TRBJ2-5	once
CASSINPPIAGGASTDTQYF	TRBV19	TRBJ2-3	-
CASRGTVNTEAFF	TRBV6-5	TRBJ1-1	few
CASSLEVGAAGNTIYF	TRBV5-6	TRBJ1-3	-
CATSIDAAGELFF	TRBV15	TRBJ2-2	-
CASSDSGQVTEAFF	TRBV6-4	TRBJ1-1	-
CASSFSPSSSYEQYF	TRBV3-1/TRBV3-2	TRBJ2-7	-